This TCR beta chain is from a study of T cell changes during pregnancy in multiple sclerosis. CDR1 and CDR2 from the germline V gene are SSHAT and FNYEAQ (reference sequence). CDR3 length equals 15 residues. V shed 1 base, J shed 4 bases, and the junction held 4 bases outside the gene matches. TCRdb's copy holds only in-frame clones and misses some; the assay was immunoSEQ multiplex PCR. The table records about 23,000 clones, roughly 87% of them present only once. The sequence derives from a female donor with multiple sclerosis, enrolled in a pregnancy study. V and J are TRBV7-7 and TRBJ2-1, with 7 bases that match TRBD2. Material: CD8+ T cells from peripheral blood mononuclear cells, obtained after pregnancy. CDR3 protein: CASSLVGGGYNEQFF. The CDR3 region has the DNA TGTGCCAGCAGCTTAGTCGGCGGGGGATACAATGAGCAGTTCTTC.